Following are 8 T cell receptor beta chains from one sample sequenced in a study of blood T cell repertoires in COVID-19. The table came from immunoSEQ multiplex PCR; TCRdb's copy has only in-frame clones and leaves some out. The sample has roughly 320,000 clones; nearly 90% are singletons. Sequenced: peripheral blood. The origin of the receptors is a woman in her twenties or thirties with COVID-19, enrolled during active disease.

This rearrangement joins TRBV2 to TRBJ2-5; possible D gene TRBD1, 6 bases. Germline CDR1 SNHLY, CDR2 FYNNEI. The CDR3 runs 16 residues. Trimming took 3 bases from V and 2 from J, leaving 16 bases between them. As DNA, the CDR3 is TGTGCCAGCAGTGATCCCGACAGGCCTAGACAAGAGACCCAGTACTTC. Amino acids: CASSDPDRPRQETQYF.

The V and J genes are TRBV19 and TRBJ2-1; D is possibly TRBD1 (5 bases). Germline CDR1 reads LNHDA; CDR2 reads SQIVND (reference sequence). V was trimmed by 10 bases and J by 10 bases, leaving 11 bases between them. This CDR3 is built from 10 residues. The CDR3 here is CATRAGEQFF. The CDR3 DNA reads TGTGCCACCAGGGCAGGCGAGCAGTTCTTC. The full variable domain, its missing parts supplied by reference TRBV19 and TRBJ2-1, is DGGITQSPKYLFRKEGQNVTLSCEQNLNHDAMYWYRQDPGQGLRLIYYSQIVNDFQKGDIAEGYSVSREKKESFPLTVTSAQKNPTAFYLCATRAGEQFFGPGTRLTVL.

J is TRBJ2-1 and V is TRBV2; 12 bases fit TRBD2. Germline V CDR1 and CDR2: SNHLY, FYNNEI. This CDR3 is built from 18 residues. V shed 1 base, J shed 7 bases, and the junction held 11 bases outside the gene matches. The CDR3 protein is CASSEGLAGGPRENEQFF. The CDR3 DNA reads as TGTGCCAGCAGTGAAGGGCTAGCGGGGGGGCCGAGGGAAAATGAGCAGTTCTTC.

The CDR3 spells CASSPTSGGGTDTQYF. CDR3 in DNA: TGCGCCAGCAGCCCGACTAGCGGGGGGGGCACAGATACGCAGTATTTT. This sequence joins TRBV5-1 and TRBJ2-3; 14 nucleotides match TRBD2. The ends lost 4 bases at V and 1 base at J; junction bases unmatched: 2. The CDR3 spans 16 residues. Germline CDR1 SGHRS, CDR2 YFSETQ.

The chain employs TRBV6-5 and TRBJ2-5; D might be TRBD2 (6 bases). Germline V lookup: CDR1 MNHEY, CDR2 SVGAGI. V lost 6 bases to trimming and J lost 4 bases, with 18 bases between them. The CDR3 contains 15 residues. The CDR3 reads CASSAPGVGRETQYF. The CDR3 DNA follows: TGTGCCAGCAGCGCACCGGGGGTAGGTCGAGAGACCCAGTACTTC.

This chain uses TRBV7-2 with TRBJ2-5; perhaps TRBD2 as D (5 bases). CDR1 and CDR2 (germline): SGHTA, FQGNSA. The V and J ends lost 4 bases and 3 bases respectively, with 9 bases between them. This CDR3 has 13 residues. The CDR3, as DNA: TGTGCCAGCAGCTCGGCGAGGGAAGAGACCCAGTACTTC. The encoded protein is CASSSAREETQYF.

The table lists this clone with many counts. Here the CDR3 DNA reads TGTGCCAGCAGCTTAACCGGGGACTTCTCCTACAATGAGCAGTTCTTC. Protein: CASSLTGDFSYNEQFF. The chain links TRBV7-3 to TRBJ2-1, with D maybe TRBD2 (6 bases). From germline, CDR1 is SGHTA and CDR2 FQGTGA. The CDR3 sequence is 16 residues long. Between the trimmed V and J ends, which lost 0 bases and 0 bases, there was a span of 9 bases.

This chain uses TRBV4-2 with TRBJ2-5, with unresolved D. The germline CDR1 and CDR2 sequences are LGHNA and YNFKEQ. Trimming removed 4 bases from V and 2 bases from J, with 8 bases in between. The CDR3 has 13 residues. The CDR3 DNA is TGTGCCAGCAGCCGGGCAGATCAAGAGACCCAGTACTTC. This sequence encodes CASSRADQETQYF.